The clone carrying this T cell receptor beta chain has a count of ten or more. Its antigen is unidentified. CDR3 size: 13 residues. Germline values: CDR1 LNHDA, CDR2 SQIVND (reference sequence). The V end was cut by 5 bases, the J end by 2 bases, with 9 bases between. This sample is drawn from a study of T cells after yellow fever vaccination. TCRdb independently ran MiXCR on the 5' RACE reads; one entry per CDR3 protein. The sample has some 350,000 distinct CDR3 sequences; approximately 10% are singletons. Study-wide findings and caveats: Abundant contaminating clonotypes from the bulk population could appear in FACS-sorted repertoires. Once the booster was given, most primary-vaccination clones reappeared, at about 95% for CD4 and over 85% for CD8.

The sequence derives from a man aged 18 to 29 who received the YFV17D yellow fever vaccine. The sequenced sample was PBMCs, obtained on the day of the first yellow fever vaccination. The V call is TRBV19, the J call TRBJ1-2; the D is unclear. This CDR3 is CASSLVGNYGYTF. CDR3 sequence (DNA): TGTGCCAGTAGTCTAGTGGGGAACTATGGCTACACCTTC.